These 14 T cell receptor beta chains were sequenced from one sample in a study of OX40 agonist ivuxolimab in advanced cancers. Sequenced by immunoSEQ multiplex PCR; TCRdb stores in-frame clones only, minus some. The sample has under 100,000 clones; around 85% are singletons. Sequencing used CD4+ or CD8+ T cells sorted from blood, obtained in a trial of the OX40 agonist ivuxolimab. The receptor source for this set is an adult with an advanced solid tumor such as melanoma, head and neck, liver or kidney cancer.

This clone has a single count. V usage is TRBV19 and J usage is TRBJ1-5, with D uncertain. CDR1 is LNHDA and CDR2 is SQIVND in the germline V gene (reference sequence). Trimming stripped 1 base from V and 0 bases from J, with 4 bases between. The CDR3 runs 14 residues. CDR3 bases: TGTGCCAGTAGTATAGGATATAGCAATCAGCCCCAGCATTTT. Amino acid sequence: CASSIGYSNQPQHF.

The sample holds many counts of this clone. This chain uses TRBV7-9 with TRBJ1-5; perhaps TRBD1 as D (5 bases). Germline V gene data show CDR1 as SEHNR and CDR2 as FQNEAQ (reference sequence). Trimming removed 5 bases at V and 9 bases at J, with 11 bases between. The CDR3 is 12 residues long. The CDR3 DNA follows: TGTGCCAGCAGCCCGGATAGGGGGCCCCAGCATTTT. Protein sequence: CASSPDRGPQHF.

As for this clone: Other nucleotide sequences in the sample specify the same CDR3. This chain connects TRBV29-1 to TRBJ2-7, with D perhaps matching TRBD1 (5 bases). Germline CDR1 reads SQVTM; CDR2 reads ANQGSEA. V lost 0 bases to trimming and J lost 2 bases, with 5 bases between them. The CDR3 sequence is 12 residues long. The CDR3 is CSVEDRAYEQYF. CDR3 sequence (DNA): TGCAGCGTTGAAGACAGGGCCTACGAGCAGTACTTC.

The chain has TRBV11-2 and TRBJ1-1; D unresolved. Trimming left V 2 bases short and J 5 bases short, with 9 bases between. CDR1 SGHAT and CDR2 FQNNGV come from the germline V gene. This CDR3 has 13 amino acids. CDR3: CASSLSEGTEAFF. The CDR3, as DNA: TGTGCCAGCAGCTTATCTGAGGGTACTGAAGCTTTCTTT.

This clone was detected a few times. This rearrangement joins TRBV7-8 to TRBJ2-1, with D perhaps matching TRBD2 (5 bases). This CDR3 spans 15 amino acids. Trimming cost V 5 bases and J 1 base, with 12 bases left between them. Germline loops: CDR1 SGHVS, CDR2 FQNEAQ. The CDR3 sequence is CASSAGAASYNEQFF. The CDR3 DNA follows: TGTGCCAGCAGCGCAGGAGCGGCATCCTACAATGAGCAGTTCTTC.

In nucleotides, the CDR3 is TGTGCCAGTAGTATGAGGACACTGGGAAACACCATATATTTT. It translates to CASSMRTLGNTIYF. The V and J genes are TRBV19 and TRBJ1-3; possibly TRBD1 for D (5 bases). This CDR3 is built from 14 residues. Germline CDR1 and CDR2: LNHDA and SQIVND (reference sequence). The germline V and J ends were trimmed by 3 bases and 4 bases, with 10 bases remaining between them.

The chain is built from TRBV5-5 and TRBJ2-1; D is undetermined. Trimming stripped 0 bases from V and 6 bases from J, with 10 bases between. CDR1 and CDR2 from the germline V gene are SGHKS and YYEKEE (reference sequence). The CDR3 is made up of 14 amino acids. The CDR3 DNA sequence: TGTGCCAGCAGCTTGGGAGGTCGGGTCAATGAGCAGTTCTTC. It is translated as CASSLGGRVNEQFF.

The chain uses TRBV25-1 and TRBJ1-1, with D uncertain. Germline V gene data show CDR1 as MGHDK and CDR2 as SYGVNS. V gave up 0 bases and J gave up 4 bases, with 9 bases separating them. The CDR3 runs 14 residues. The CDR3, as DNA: TGTGCCAGCAGTGAATATCGGGGAGGCACTGAAGCTTTCTTT. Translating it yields CASSEYRGGTEAFF.

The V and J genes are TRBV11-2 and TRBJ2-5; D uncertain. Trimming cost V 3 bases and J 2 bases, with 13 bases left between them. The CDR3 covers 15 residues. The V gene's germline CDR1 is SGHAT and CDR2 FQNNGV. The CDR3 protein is CASSFEWVDQETQYF. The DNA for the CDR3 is TGTGCCAGCAGCTTCGAGTGGGTTGATCAAGAGACCCAGTACTTC.

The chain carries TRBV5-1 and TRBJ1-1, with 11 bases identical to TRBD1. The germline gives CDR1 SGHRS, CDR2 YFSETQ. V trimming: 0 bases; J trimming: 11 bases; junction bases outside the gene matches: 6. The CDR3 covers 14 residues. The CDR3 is CASSLAGQGDEAFF. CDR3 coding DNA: TGCGCCAGCAGCTTGGCGGGACAGGGGGACGAGGCTTTCTTT.

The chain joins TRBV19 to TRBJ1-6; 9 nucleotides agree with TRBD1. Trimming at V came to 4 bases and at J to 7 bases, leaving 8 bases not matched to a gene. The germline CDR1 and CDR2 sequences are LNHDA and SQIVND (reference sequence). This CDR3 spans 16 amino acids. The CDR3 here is CASSRRAGTGNSPLHF. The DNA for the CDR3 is TGTGCCAGTAGTAGGCGGGCAGGGACAGGGAATTCACCCCTCCACTTT.

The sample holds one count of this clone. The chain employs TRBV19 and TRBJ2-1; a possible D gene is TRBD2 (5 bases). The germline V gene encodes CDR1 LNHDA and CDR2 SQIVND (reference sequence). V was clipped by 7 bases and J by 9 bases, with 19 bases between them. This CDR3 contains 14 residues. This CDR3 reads CASNSQRTGSEQFF. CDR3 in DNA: TGTGCCAGTAACTCTCAGCGGACGGGGAGTGAGCAGTTCTTC.

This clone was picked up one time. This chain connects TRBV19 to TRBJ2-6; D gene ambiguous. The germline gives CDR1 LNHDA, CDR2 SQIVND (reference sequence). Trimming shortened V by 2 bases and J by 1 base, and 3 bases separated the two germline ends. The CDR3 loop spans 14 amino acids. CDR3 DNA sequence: TGTGCCAGTAGTATATCTTCTGGGGCCAACGTCCTGACTTTC. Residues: CASSISSGANVLTF.

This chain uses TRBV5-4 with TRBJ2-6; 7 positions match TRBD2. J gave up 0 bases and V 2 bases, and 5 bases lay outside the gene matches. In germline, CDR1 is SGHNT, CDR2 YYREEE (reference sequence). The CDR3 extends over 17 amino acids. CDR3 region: CASSFDPGGSGANVLTF. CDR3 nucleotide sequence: TGTGCCAGCAGCTTCGACCCGGGGGGCTCTGGGGCCAACGTCCTGACTTTC.